This T cell receptor beta chain was identified in a study of Graves' ophthalmopathy and Graves' hyperthyroidism. The study, taken as a whole, reports: Its predictions of ophthalmopathy progression gave the model almost 71% sensitivity and 72% to 85% specificity.

Stable hyperthyroidism meant no progression to ophthalmopathy within 18 months of follow-up. Patients with other autoimmune diseases, uncontrolled infections, pregnancy or lactation were excluded. Thyroid ultrasound, orbital computed tomography, TRAb, serum thyroxine and clinical symptoms formed the basis of diagnosis. About this clonotype itself: Its antigen is undetermined.

This CDR3 contains 14 residues. V shed 3 bases and J shed 3 bases, with 11 bases lying between them. CDR1 is MNHEY and CDR2 is SVGAGI in the germline V gene. RNA transcripts provided the template for amplifying TCR beta CDR3 regions. First-round RT-PCR relied on HTBI primers, and a second-round multiplex PCR came next. TCRdb processed the multiplex PCR reads anew with MiXCR; each CDR3 protein has one entry. Of about 620,000 distinct CDR3 sequences listed, approximately 21% are singletons. The sequencing sample was made of peripheral blood. This sequence was found in a woman between 18 and 29 years old with stable Graves' hyperthyroidism. Some clones in this sample may be carry-over from other donors' samples. The V gene is TRBV6-5, the J gene TRBJ1-1; no clear D. Here the CDR3 reads CASSYTGRYTEAFF. As DNA, the CDR3 is TGTGCCAGCAGTTATACGGGTCGGTACACTGAAGCTTTCTTT.